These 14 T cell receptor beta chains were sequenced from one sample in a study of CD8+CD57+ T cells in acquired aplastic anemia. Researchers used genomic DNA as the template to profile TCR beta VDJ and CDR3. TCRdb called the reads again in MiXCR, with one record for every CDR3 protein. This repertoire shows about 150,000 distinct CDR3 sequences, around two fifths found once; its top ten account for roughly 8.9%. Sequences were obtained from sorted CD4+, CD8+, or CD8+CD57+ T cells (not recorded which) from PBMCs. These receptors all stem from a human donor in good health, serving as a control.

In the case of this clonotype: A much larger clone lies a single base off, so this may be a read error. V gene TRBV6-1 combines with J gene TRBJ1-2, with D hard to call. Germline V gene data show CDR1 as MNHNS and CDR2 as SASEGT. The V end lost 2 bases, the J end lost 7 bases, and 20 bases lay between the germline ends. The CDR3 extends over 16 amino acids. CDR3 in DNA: TGTGCCAGCAGTGAATTTGAAGTCGTGGGTCCGGGTGGCTACACCTTC. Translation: CASSEFEVVGPGGYTF.

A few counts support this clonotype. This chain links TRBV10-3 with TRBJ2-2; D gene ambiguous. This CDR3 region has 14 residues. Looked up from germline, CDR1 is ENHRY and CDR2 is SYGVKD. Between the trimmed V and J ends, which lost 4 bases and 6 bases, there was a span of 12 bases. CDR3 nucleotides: TGTGCCATCAGTGGTGGCAGTAGGTCCGGGGAGCTGTTTTTT. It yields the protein CAISGGSRSGELFF.

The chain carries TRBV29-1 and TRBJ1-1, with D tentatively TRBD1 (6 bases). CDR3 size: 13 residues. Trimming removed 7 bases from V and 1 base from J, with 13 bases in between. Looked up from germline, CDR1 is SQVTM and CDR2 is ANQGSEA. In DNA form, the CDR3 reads TGCAGCGGTGTTCCGGGACAGAACACTGAAGCTTTCTTT. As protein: CSGVPGQNTEAFF. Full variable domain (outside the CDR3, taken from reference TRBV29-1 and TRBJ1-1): SAVISQKPSRDICQRGTSLTIQCQVDSQVTMMFWYRQQPGQSLTLIATANQGSEATYESGFVIDKFPISRPNLTFSTLTVSNMSPEDSSIYLCSGVPGQNTEAFFGQGTRLTVV.

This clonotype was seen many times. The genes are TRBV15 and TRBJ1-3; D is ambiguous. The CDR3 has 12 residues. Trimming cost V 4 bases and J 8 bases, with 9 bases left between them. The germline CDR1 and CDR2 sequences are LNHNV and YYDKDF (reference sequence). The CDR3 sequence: CATSNNADTIYF. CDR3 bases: TGTGCCACCAGCAATAATGCGGACACCATATATTTT.

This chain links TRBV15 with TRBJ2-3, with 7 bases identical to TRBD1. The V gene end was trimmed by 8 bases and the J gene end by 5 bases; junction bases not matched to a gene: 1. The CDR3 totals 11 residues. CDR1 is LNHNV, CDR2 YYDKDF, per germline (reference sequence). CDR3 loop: CATSGGDTQYF. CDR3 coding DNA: TGTGCCACCTCAGGGGGAGATACGCAGTATTTT.

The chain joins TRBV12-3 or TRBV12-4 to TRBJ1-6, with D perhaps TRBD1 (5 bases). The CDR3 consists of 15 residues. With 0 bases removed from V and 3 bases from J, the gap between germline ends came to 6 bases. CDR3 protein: CASSLAGGYNSPLHF. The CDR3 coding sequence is TGTGCCAGCAGTTTAGCGGGGGGCTATAATTCACCCCTCCACTTT.

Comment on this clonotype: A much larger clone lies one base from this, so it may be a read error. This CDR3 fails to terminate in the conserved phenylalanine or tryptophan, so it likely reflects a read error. The CDR3 DNA is TGTGCCAGCAGTTTCGGGCAGCATAATGAAAAACTGTTTTGT. Translating it yields CASSFGQHNEKLFC. The chain employs TRBV12-3 or TRBV12-4 and TRBJ1-4; D is unclear. V dropped 3 bases and J dropped 4 bases, with 9 bases sitting between them. This CDR3 contains 14 residues.

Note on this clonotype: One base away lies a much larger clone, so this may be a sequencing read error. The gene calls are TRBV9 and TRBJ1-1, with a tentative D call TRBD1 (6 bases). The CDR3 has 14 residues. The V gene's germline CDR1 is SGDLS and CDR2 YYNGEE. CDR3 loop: CPSSVDPGETEAFF. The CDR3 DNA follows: TGTCCCAGCAGCGTAGATCCAGGGGAAACTGAAGCTTTCTTT.

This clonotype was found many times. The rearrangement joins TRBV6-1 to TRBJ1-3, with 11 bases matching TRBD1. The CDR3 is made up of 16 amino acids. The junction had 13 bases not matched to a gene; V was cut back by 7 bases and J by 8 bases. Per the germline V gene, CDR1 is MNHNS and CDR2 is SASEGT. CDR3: CASTPGQGAAVDTIYF. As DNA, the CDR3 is TGTGCCAGCACGCCTGGACAGGGGGCTGCTGTGGACACCATATATTTT.

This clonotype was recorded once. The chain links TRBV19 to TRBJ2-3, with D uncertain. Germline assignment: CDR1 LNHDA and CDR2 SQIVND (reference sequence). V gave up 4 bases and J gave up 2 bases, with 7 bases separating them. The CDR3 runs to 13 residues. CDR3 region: CASSTSDTDTQYF. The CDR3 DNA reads TGTGCCAGTAGTACCTCGGACACAGATACGCAGTATTTT.

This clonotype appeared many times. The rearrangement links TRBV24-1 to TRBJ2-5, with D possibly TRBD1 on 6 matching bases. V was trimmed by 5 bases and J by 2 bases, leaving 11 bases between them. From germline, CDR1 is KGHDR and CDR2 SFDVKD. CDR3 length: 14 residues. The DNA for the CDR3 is TGTGCCACCAGTGCAGGGACACCACAAGAGACCCAGTACTTC. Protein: CATSAGTPQETQYF.

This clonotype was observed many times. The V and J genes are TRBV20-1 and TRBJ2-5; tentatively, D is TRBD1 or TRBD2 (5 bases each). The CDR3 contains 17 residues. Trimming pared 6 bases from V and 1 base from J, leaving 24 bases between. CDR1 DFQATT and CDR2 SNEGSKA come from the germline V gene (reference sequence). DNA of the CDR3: TGCAGTGCCCACCGGCGCCAGGACGGGACCTCCCAAGAGACCCAGTACTTC. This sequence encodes CSAHRRQDGTSQETQYF.

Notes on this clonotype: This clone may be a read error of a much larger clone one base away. The CDR3 protein is CATSSNANYGYTF. The CDR3 region has the DNA TGTGCCACCAGTTCTAATGCTAACTATGGCTACACCTTC. The rearrangement joins TRBV24-1 to TRBJ1-2; no clear D. The CDR3 extends over 13 amino acids. The germline V and J ends were trimmed by 6 bases and 0 bases, with 7 bases remaining between them. Germline assignment: CDR1 KGHDR and CDR2 SFDVKD.

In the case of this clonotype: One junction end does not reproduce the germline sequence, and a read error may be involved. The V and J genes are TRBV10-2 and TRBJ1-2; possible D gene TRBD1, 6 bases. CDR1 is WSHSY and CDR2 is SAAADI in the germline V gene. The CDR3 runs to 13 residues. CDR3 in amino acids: CVSYGGGGYGYTF. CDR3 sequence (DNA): TGCGTCAGCTATGGGGGCGGTGGATATGGCTACACCTTC.